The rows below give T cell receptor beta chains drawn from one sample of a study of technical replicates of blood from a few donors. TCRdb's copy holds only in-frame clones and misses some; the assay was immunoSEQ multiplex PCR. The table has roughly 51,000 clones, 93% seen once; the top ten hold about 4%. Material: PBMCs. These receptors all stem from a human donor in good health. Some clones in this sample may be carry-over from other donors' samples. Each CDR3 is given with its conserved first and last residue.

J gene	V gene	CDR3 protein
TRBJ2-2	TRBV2	CASRTSGRASGGELFF
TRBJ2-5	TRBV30	CAWSASGMTQYF
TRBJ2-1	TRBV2	CASSGPTSGRDDEQFF
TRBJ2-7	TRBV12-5	CASGGQGWYEQYF
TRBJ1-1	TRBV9	CASSVAGSGTEAFF
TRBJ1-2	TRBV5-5	CASSLTGTGSGYTF
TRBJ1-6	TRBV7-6	CASSLRLPGSYNSPLHF
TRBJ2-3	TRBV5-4	CASSQTSGGRTRADTQYF
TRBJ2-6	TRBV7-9	CASSPELNVLTF
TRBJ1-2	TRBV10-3	CAISWSTGTATLGANYGYTF
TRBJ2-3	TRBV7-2	CASSLMGGQSTDTQYF
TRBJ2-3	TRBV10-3	CAISEPRLAGGLTDTQYF